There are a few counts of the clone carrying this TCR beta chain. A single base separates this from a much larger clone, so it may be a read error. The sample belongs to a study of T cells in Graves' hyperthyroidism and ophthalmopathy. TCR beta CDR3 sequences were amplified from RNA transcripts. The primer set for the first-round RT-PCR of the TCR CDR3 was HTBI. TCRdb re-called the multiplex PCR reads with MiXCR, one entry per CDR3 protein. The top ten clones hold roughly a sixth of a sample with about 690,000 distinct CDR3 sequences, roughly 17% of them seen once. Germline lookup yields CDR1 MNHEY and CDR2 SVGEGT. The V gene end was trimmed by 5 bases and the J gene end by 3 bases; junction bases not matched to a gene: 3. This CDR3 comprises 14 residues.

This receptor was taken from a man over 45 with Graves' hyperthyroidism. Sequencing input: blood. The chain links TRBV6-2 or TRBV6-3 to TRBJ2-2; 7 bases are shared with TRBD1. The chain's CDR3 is CASSPGQYTGELFF. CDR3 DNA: TGTGCCAGCAGTCCGGGACAGTACACCGGGGAGCTGTTTTTT.